A selection of T cell receptor beta chains follows, all from one sample in a study of blood T cell repertoires in COVID-19. Clones were read by immunoSEQ multiplex PCR, and TCRdb kept only the in-frame ones, dropping some. The sample shows 170,000 or so clones, approximately 91% of them seen only once. Sequencing was carried out using peripheral blood. Receptors were obtained from a man between 45 and 60 years old with acute or convalescent COVID-19. The conserved cysteine and the conserved F or W are not part of the CDR3 here. Clone size is given for some rows only: seen once, a few or many times, or a class if the clone is expanded.

j_call clone_size cdr3_length v_call cdr3_aa
TRBJ1-2 - 11 TRBV29-1 SVVGWLEGGYT
TRBJ2-7 once 15 TRBV19 ASSKVWGRRSSYEQY
TRBJ2-2 - 16 TRBV5-1 ASSREASRDFPTGELF
TRBJ1-3 - 13 TRBV11-2 ASSFIRGLENTIY
TRBJ2-3 - 14 TRBV5-1 ASSYLTGGVTDTQY
TRBJ1-3 few 11 TRBV6-5 ASRVVPINTIY
TRBJ2-1 - 13 TRBV15 ATSPRTGLYNEQF
TRBJ1-3 - 16 TRBV29-1 SVEDRGTGRAAGNTIY
TRBJ2-2 - 15 TRBV9 ASSVRGSGTNTGELF
TRBJ2-5 - 11 TRBV10-3 AIRWDSQETQY
TRBJ1-1 - 13 TRBV5-1 ASSLGVARNTEAF
TRBJ2-3 - 13 TRBV3-1/TRBV3-2 ASSRSSGDTDTQY
TRBJ2-3 - 14 TRBV19 ASTNRGGRSTDTQY
TRBJ2-4 - 15 TRBV5-4 ASSWGGAGGGKNIQY
TRBJ2-7 once 11 TRBV7-2 ASSSTGYYEQY
TRBJ2-1 - 17 TRBV5-6 ASSLVGQGPSNSYNEQF
TRBJ2-5 once 13 TRBV9 ASSFGGLPRETQY
TRBJ1-5 - 13 TRBV4-1 ASSQGGGGNQPQH
TRBJ2-5 - 11 TRBV19 ASSGGEQETQY
TRBJ1-4 - 15 TRBV5-1 ASSLGGRGATNEKLF
TRBJ2-5 - 13 TRBV15 ATSPTGVLQETQY
TRBJ1-2 - 11 TRBV6-5 ASSQGWDYGYT
TRBJ1-1 once 14 TRBV7-3 ASSLTYTGRDTEAF
TRBJ2-7 - 14 TRBV2 ASSNFPRTVPYEQY
TRBJ1-1 - 14 TRBV2 ASIRDSGRRNTEAF
TRBJ2-1 - 12 TRBV28 ASTVDSSYNEQF
TRBJ1-2 - 12 TRBV6-5 ASSYSGPIAGYT
TRBJ1-6 - 11 TRBV6-5 ASSYSTGEILH
TRBJ2-5 - 14 TRBV7-9 ASSPPQGPGAKTQY
TRBJ1-6 - 13 TRBV6-5 ASSPRTGGISPLH
TRBJ1-5 - 11 TRBV10-2 ASSEQVNQPQH
TRBJ2-5 few 12 TRBV6-5 ASSYWQGFKTQY
TRBJ2-2 - 14 TRBV7-6 ASSTPGFQDTGELF
TRBJ2-3 once 13 TRBV10-1 ASAYGLSYTDTQY
TRBJ2-5 - 11 TRBV28 ASSLRQQETQY
TRBJ1-5 - 12 TRBV11-2 ASSLDHDFQPQH
TRBJ1-1 - 12 TRBV4-2 ASRGGETNTEAF
TRBJ1-5 - 12 TRBV28 ASTLKGETQPQH
TRBJ1-5 once 13 TRBV28 ASSLTGFLWQPQH
TRBJ2-5 - 15 TRBV9 ASSVAVASGGGETQY
TRBJ2-4 - 13 TRBV9 ASTPGGAAKNIQY
TRBJ2-1 - 15 TRBV28 ASRQSPGGGYYNEQF
TRBJ2-1 - 15 TRBV4-2 ASSQDPSGGARNEQF
TRBJ1-4 - 12 TRBV18 ASSPDRNNEKLF
TRBJ1-5 - 16 TRBV7-8 ASSLGRGQSHSNQPQH
TRBJ1-2 once 14 TRBV30 AWSRRGPQRLYGYT
TRBJ1-5 once 12 TRBV19 ASTLQDLGQPQH
TRBJ2-2 - 16 TRBV4-2 ASSQGLAGGLKAGELF
TRBJ1-6 - 11 TRBV27 ASSVTGDSPLH
TRBJ1-2 - 10 TRBV5-6 ASSLRAGPLT
TRBJ2-1 - 14 TRBV11-2 ASSPRFGTEYNEQF
TRBJ2-1 - 11 TRBV7-3 ASSLHGFDEQF
TRBJ2-7 - 13 TRBV5-1 ASSTSGVSSYEQY
TRBJ1-1 - 12 TRBV24-1 ATSRSGGNTEAF
TRBJ2-7 - 11 TRBV11-2 ASSAGLEYEQY